The T cell receptor beta chain under discussion was sequenced for a study of cytomegalovirus exposure and HLA in healthy donors. The study, taken as a whole, reports: A classifier reportedly called cytomegalovirus status with high sensitivity and specificity.

PCR involved 60 Vbeta and 13 Jbeta primers. Here immunoSEQ multiplex PCR was the method, and the copy in TCRdb shows in-frame clones only, minus some. Here the sample spans nearly 110,000 clones, 65% to 85% being singletons. This clone has a handful of counts. Its target is not known. CDR3 length: 16 residues. CDR1 is SGHNT and CDR2 is YYREEE in the germline V gene (reference sequence). Trimming took 4 bases from V and 5 from J; bases not matched to a gene: 9. Sequencing input: PBMCs. The TCR comes from a young man in good health and CMV-seronegative. V and J are TRBV5-4 and TRBJ2-2, with 9 bases that match TRBD2. CDR3 sequence reads: CASSQDSGGWTGELFF. In DNA form, the CDR3 reads TGTGCCAGCAGCCAAGATAGCGGGGGATGGACCGGGGAGCTGTTTTTT.